What follows are 24 T cell receptor beta chains derived from one specimen sequenced in a study of Ad26.COV2.S vaccination and SARS-CoV-2 variants. Using immunoSEQ multiplex PCR, the repertoire was profiled, and TCRdb retains in-frame clones only, with some absent. The sample has more than 250,000 clones, around 87% seen once; the top ten hold 2.5% to 3.5%. As to treatment: over 15 received Ad26.COV2.S at low or high dose, single or two shots; about 5 received placebo; per-sample allocation not given. Sampling was done on day 63 after the first vaccine or placebo injection. Specimen: peripheral blood, collected in a trial of Ad26.COV2.S vaccine versus placebo. The receptors come from a person aged 18-60 years who received the Ad26.COV2.S COVID-19 vaccine or a placebo.

J is TRBJ1-4 and V is TRBV7-2; 7 bases fit TRBD1. The germline gives CDR1 SGHTA, CDR2 FQGNSA. CDR3 length: 14 amino acids. J gave up 6 bases and V 4 bases, and 5 bases lay outside the gene matches. CDR3 region: CASSSRDSHEKLFF. The CDR3 DNA is TGTGCCAGCAGCTCACGGGACAGCCATGAAAAACTGTTTTTT.

This rearrangement joins TRBV11-1 to TRBJ1-2; TRBD1 aligns across 7 bases. V shed 5 bases and J 3 bases; nucleotides not matched to a gene: 3. The CDR3 has 13 amino acids. The V gene's germline CDR1 is SGHAT and CDR2 FQDESV (reference sequence). In nucleotides, the CDR3 is TGTGCCAGCAGCGAACAGGGGCACTATGGCTACACCTTC. Protein sequence: CASSEQGHYGYTF.

The J gene is TRBJ2-3, the V gene TRBV3-1 (or the pseudogene TRBV3-2); no reliable D call. The V end lost 5 bases, the J end lost 4 bases, and 10 bases lay between the germline ends. The CDR3 spans 13 residues. Per the germline V gene, CDR1 is LGHDT and CDR2 is YNNKEL (reference sequence). CDR3 sequence: CASSSPRADTQYF. CDR3 sequence (DNA): TGTGCCAGCAGCTCCCCCCGGGCAGATACGCAGTATTTT.

V gene TRBV5-4 combines with J gene TRBJ1-3; D remains unclear. V lost 4 bases and J 0 bases, leaving 11 bases between the germline ends. The length of the CDR3 is 15 residues. Germline CDR1 is SGHNT and CDR2 is YYREEE (reference sequence). CDR3 in amino acids: CASSIDGGSGNTIYF. In DNA form, the CDR3 reads TGTGCCAGCAGCATCGACGGTGGCTCTGGAAACACCATATATTTT.

A single count supports this clone. This sequence joins TRBV6-6 and TRBJ2-1, with 13 bases matching TRBD2. With V trimmed by 5 bases and J by 4 bases, 5 bases remained unmatched. The CDR3 totals 16 residues. Germline CDR1 MNHNY, CDR2 SVGAGI (reference sequence). Here the CDR3 DNA reads TGTGCCAGCAGTCGACTAGCGGGGGGCCAATACAATGAGCAGTTCTTC. Its protein product is CASSRLAGGQYNEQFF.

The count of this clone is one. This rearrangement joins TRBV19 to TRBJ1-1; 9 bases align to TRBD1. CDR1 is LNHDA, CDR2 SQIVND, per germline (reference sequence). V was pared by 5 bases and J by 4 bases, with 11 bases of the junction left unmatched. The CDR3 loop spans 16 amino acids. The CDR3 DNA reads TGTGCCAGTAGTCCTAGGGGACAGGGAGAAACCACTGAAGCTTTCTTT. The encoded protein is CASSPRGQGETTEAFF.

The chain carries TRBV6-4 and TRBJ2-2; D unclear. The CDR3 length is 9 residues. Germline loops: CDR1 MRHNA, CDR2 SNTAGT. Trimming took 10 bases from V and 11 from J, leaving 8 bases between them. Here the CDR3 DNA reads TGTGCCATTGACCTCGAGCTGTTTTTT. Its protein product is CAIDLELFF.

V gene TRBV5-4 combines with J gene TRBJ2-1, with 11 positions matching TRBD2. This CDR3 is 17 amino acids long. With V trimmed by 4 bases and J by 6 bases, 12 bases remained unmatched. Germline lookup yields CDR1 SGHNT and CDR2 YYREEE (reference sequence). As DNA, the CDR3 is TGTGCCAGCAGCCCACGACCGGGACTAGCGGCCTCCAATGAGCAGTTCTTC. It yields the protein CASSPRPGLAASNEQFF.

J is TRBJ2-5 and V is TRBV10-3; D is possibly TRBD1 or TRBD2 (6 bases each). The length of the CDR3 is 12 residues. Germline assignment: CDR1 ENHRY and CDR2 SYGVKD. Deletions cut 4 bases from V and 5 bases from J, with 8 bases between. The CDR3 DNA follows: TGTGCCATCAGTGTAGGGGGGGAGACCCAGTACTTC. It specifies CAISVGGETQYF.

The rearrangement uses TRBV7-9 and TRBJ1-3, with D hard to call. From germline, CDR1 is SEHNR and CDR2 FQNEAQ (reference sequence). The CDR3 is 16 amino acids. With 3 bases removed from V and 0 bases from J, the gap between germline ends came to 12 bases. The CDR3 DNA reads TGTGCCAGCAGCTTGGCCTTTCATAGCTCTGGAAACACCATATATTTT. Translation gives CASSLAFHSSGNTIYF.

The genes are TRBV7-2 and TRBJ2-5, with D possibly matching TRBD2 (5 bases). The CDR3 length is 13 residues. Germline V gene sequence: CDR1 SGHTA, CDR2 FQGNSA. V shed 4 bases and J shed 2 bases, with 8 bases lying between them. The CDR3 loop reads CASSYRTQETQYF. In nucleotides, the CDR3 is TGTGCCAGCAGCTACCGGACTCAAGAGACCCAGTACTTC.

The rearrangement joins TRBV10-1 to TRBJ1-5, with D possibly matching TRBD1 (5 bases). The CDR3 is 14 amino acids. Germline-derived CDR1 and CDR2 are WNHNN and SYGVQD (reference sequence). V was clipped by 9 bases and J by 0 bases, with 12 bases between them. CDR3 DNA sequence: TGCGCCAGTTCGAGCAGGGATAGCAATCAGCCCCAGCATTTT. Translated, it gives CASSSRDSNQPQHF.

This chain uses TRBV19 with TRBJ2-1; TRBD2 aligns across 7 bases. Losses at the gene ends were 6 bases for V and 10 bases for J; bases not matched to a gene: 12. The CDR3 spans 14 residues. The germline gives CDR1 LNHDA, CDR2 SQIVND (reference sequence). CDR3 loop: CASREREQKSEQFF. The CDR3 DNA follows: TGTGCCAGTAGGGAGCGGGAACAGAAATCGGAGCAGTTCTTC. Combining the CDR3 with reference TRBV19 and TRBJ2-1 gives the whole variable domain DGGITQSPKYLFRKEGQNVTLSCEQNLNHDAMYWYRQDPGQGLRLIYYSQIVNDFQKGDIAEGYSVSREKKESFPLTVTSAQKNPTAFYLCASREREQKSEQFFGPGTRLTVL.

The J gene is TRBJ1-4, the V gene TRBV6-5, with TRBD1 matching over 7 bases. This CDR3 comprises 15 residues. V trimming: 10 bases; J trimming: 2 bases; junction bases outside the gene matches: 10. Germline CDR1 MNHEY, CDR2 SVGAGI. The CDR3 loop is CATRVGGATNEKLFF. The CDR3, as DNA: TGTGCCACCCGGGTAGGGGGCGCTACTAATGAAAAACTGTTTTTT.

V and J are TRBV5-1 and TRBJ2-7; D ambiguous. Germline V lookup: CDR1 SGHRS, CDR2 YFSETQ. V lost 4 bases and J lost 3, with 17 bases in between. The CDR3 runs 15 residues. The CDR3 DNA is TGCGCCAGCAGCCTCCCTGGGCCCGCCAACTACGAGCAGTACTTC. Translation gives CASSLPGPANYEQYF.

The V call is TRBV7-2, the J call TRBJ1-5; D might be TRBD1 (5 bases). CDR1 is SGHTA, CDR2 FQGNSA, per germline. This CDR3 region has 14 residues. Trimming left V 4 bases short and J 3 bases short, with 10 bases between. The CDR3: CASSSQGTNQPQHF. CDR3 bases: TGTGCCAGCAGCTCTCAGGGAACCAATCAGCCCCAGCATTTT. Complete variable domain (other parts from reference TRBV7-2 and TRBJ1-5): GAGVSQSPSNKVTEKGKDVELRCDPISGHTALYWYRQSLGQGLEFLIYFQGNSAPDKSGLPSDRFSAERTGGSVSTLTIQRTQQEDSAVYLCASSSQGTNQPQHFGDGTRLSIL.

The rearrangement uses TRBV2 and TRBJ1-4; D not resolved. V lost 2 bases and J lost 1, with 5 bases in between. The CDR3 is made up of 14 amino acids. CDR1 is SNHLY and CDR2 is FYNNEI in the germline V gene. CDR3 nucleotides: TGTGCCAGCAGTGAACTACTAACTAATGAAAAACTGTTTTTT. Protein: CASSELLTNEKLFF.

As for this clone: The same CDR3 arises from other DNA sequences in this sample as well. This chain uses TRBV4-1 with TRBJ1-5; possibly TRBD1 for D (5 bases). This CDR3 comprises 14 residues. Germline-derived CDR1 and CDR2 are MGHRA and YSYEKL. V shed 0 bases and J shed 4 bases, with 7 bases lying between them. The CDR3 DNA sequence: TGCGCCAGCAGCCAAGATGACAGAAATCAGCCCCAGCATTTT. It is translated as CASSQDDRNQPQHF.

This clone was detected once. The rearrangement links TRBV5-4 to TRBJ2-2; 12 nucleotides line up with TRBD2. Germline loops: CDR1 SGHNT, CDR2 YYREEE (reference sequence). The CDR3 runs 16 residues. J gave up 3 bases and V 2 bases, and 2 bases lay outside the gene matches. The CDR3 spells CASSLGLAGHTGELFF. CDR3 sequence (DNA): TGTGCCAGCAGCTTAGGACTAGCGGGGCACACCGGGGAGCTGTTTTTT.

This clone has ten or more counts. At the DNA level, this CDR3 is encoded by other sequences in the same sample as well. The chain links TRBV2 to TRBJ2-7; no clear D gene. V was clipped by 2 bases and J by 3 bases, with 14 bases between them. The CDR3 consists of 15 residues. Germline CDR1 reads SNHLY; CDR2 reads FYNNEI. CDR3 in DNA: TGTGCCAGCAGTGAAACCGCCCAACCAGTCTACGAGCAGTACTTC. Protein sequence: CASSETAQPVYEQYF.

This clone was observed once. This chain joins TRBV4-1 and TRBJ1-4, with TRBD1 matching 9 bases. CDR1 and CDR2 (germline): MGHRA, YSYEKL. This CDR3 comprises 16 residues. Losses at the gene ends were 3 bases for V and 10 bases for J; bases not matched to a gene: 12. Here the CDR3 DNA reads TGCGCCAGCAGCCAGGTCTCGGGGGGACAGGGTTCAAAACTGTTTTTT. This gives the protein CASSQVSGGQGSKLFF.

The rearrangement joins TRBV3-1 (or the pseudogene TRBV3-2) to TRBJ2-7; 9 bases align to TRBD2. The CDR3 loop spans 14 amino acids. The germline gives CDR1 LGHDT, CDR2 YNNKEL (reference sequence). V dropped 2 bases and J dropped 4; count of bases not matched to a gene: 3. The DNA of the CDR3 is TGTGCCAGCAGCCAATTAGCGGGAGAGTACGAGCAGTACTTC. This gives the protein CASSQLAGEYEQYF.

This clone has a single count. The genes are TRBV7-9 and TRBJ1-2, with D hard to call. Germline CDR1 reads SEHNR; CDR2 reads FQNEAQ (reference sequence). V lost 3 bases and J lost 4, with 6 bases in between. This CDR3 has 12 residues. CDR3 amino acids: CASSFSSYGYTF. CDR3 DNA: TGTGCCAGCAGCTTCTCGTCCTATGGCTACACCTTC.

The V call is TRBV5-1, the J call TRBJ1-4; a weak D match, TRBD1 (6 bases). The germline V gene encodes CDR1 SGHRS and CDR2 YFSETQ. Trimming stripped 1 base from V and 8 bases from J, with 15 bases between. CDR3 length: 15 amino acids. The CDR3 sequence is CASSLPGGNREKLFF. The DNA of the CDR3 is TGCGCCAGCAGCTTGCCGGGGGGCAATAGGGAAAAACTGTTTTTT.